Listed below are T cell receptor beta chains from one sample, sequenced in a study of long-term antiretroviral therapy in people with HIV. TCRdb's table, derived via immunoSEQ multiplex PCR, lists solely in-frame clones and lacks some. Of around 21,000 clones listed, around 81% were seen once; the top ten hold roughly 3.8%. The material sequenced was unsorted PBMCs, taken approximately 4 years after starting antiretroviral therapy. The receptors derive from a man aged 18 to 35 with HIV. CDR3s include the opening cysteine and the closing phenylalanine or tryptophan. D genes are given only for firm matches. Clone size is shown for a subset of rows, as once, few, many or a class of expanded clone.

TRBV5-5	-	-	TRBJ2-2	TGTGCCAGCAGCTTGTGGGTTGACACCGGGGAGCTGTTTTTT	CASSLWVDTGELFF
TRBV2	-	-	TRBJ2-3	TGTGCCAGCAGTGAATGGAGGGCGGAGCTGGGGGATACGCAGTATTTT	CASSEWRAELGDTQYF
TRBV9	-	-	TRBJ1-5	TGTGCCAGCAGCGTTGGTGCGGCCGAGGAGACCCAGCATTTT	CASSVGAAEETQHF
TRBV5-1	TRBD2	-	TRBJ2-3	TGCGCCAGCAGCCCCCTTAGCGGGGTCGGAGATACGCAGTATTTT	CASSPLSGVGDTQYF
TRBV6-5	-	-	TRBJ1-3	TGTGCCAGCAGTCATCCGGATCCGGCTGGAAACACCATATATTTT	CASSHPDPAGNTIYF
TRBV29-1	TRBD1	few	TRBJ1-2	TGCAGCGGTTGGACAGGGAAGATGAATGGCTACACCTTC	CSGWTGKMNGYTF
TRBV6-6	-	few	TRBJ1-5	TGTGCCAGCAGCTCCGGGGGCTTCAATCAGCCCCAGCATTTT	CASSSGGFNQPQHF
TRBV11-2	-	few	TRBJ2-2	TGTGCCAGCAGCTTAGTGAACACCGGGGAGCTGTTTTTT	CASSLVNTGELFF
TRBV7-9	-	-	TRBJ2-6	TGTGCCAGCAGCTTATCAGGGTTCCTTGGGGCCAACGTCCTGACTTTC	CASSLSGFLGANVLTF
TRBV7-9	-	-	TRBJ2-5	TGTGCCAGCACCTCCTGGAGGGAGTACCAAGAGACCCAGTACTTC	CASTSWREYQETQYF
TRBV6-5	-	-	TRBJ1-1	TGTGCCAGCAGTTACTCGATGGGGGGGACCACTGAAGCTTTCTTT	CASSYSMGGTTEAFF
TRBV28	-	-	TRBJ1-2	TGTGCCAGCAGTTTTGGGAATGAAATGGGCTACACCTTC	CASSFGNEMGYTF
TRBV29-1	-	-	TRBJ2-3	TGCAGCGTGAAGGTGGCTAGCACAGATACGCAGTATTTT	CSVKVASTDTQYF
TRBV10-3	TRBD1	-	TRBJ1-1	TGTGCCATCAACGACCGGGACAGGGTAATGAACACTGAAGCTTTCTTT	CAINDRDRVMNTEAFF
TRBV7-2	-	-	TRBJ2-5	TGTGCCAGCAGCAGAGGCGTCCAAGAGACCCAGTACTTC	CASSRGVQETQYF
TRBV6-1	-	-	TRBJ1-5	TGTGCCAGCAGTTTGGGTGAGGATCAGCCCCAGCATTTT	CASSLGEDQPQHF
TRBV10-3	-	-	TRBJ2-3	TGTGCCATCAGTGATCCGGAAGATACGCAGTATTTT	CAISDPEDTQYF
TRBV6-1	-	-	TRBJ1-2	TGTGCCAGCAGTGAAGTGGAAGGACAACTAAACTATGGCTACACCTTC	CASSEVEGQLNYGYTF
TRBV5-1	TRBD1	few	TRBJ1-2	TGCGCCAGCAGCTTAGGGACAGAGGAAGGCTACACCTTC	CASSLGTEEGYTF
TRBV4-1	-	-	TRBJ1-6	TGCGCCAGCAGCCAAGATAGGGGGGGACCCCTCCACTTT	CASSQDRGGPLHF
TRBV29-1	TRBD1	-	TRBJ1-2	TGCAGCGTTCTCGACAGGGCTAGCTATGGCTACACCTTC	CSVLDRASYGYTF
TRBV11-3	-	-	TRBJ1-3	TGTGCCAGCAGCCACGGGGGGCCTGGAAACACCATATATTTT	CASSHGGPGNTIYF
TRBV7-7	-	-	TRBJ2-3	TGTGCTAGCAGCGCTGCCTCAAGCACAGATACGCAGTATTTT	CASSAASSTDTQYF
TRBV5-4	-	few	TRBJ1-5	TGTGCCAGCAGCTTGGGCGGGGACAATCAGCCCCAGCATTTT	CASSLGGDNQPQHF
TRBV19	-	-	TRBJ1-5	TGTGCCAGTAGTATGATGGGTCCCCAGCCCCAGCATTTT	CASSMMGPQPQHF
TRBV4-2	-	once	TRBJ1-6	TGTGCCAGCAGCCAAGATTTGCCCTCCTATAATTCACCCCTCCACTTT	CASSQDLPSYNSPLHF
TRBV6-5	-	few	TRBJ2-2	TGTGCCAGCAGTTACGACTCTGGGGTCGGGGAGCTGTTTTTT	CASSYDSGVGELFF
TRBV7-9	-	few	TRBJ2-5	TGTGCCAGCAGCTCACTAGAGACCCAGTACTTC	CASSSLETQYF
TRBV4-1	-	-	TRBJ2-1	TGCGCCAGCAGCCAAATCTCGCGAGGAGGCAATGAGCAGTTCTTC	CASSQISRGGNEQFF
TRBV27	-	-	TRBJ2-3	TGTGCCAGCAGTTACTCCCGGAGAGGGGATACGCAGTATTTT	CASSYSRRGDTQYF
TRBV30	TRBD1	-	TRBJ1-4	TGTGCCTGGAGTGGCGGTACAGGGGAGGAAAAACTGTTTTTT	CAWSGGTGEEKLFF
TRBV28	-	-	TRBJ1-4	TGTGCCAGCAGGAGAATGGACCAGGGGGAAAAACTGTTTTTT	CASRRMDQGEKLFF
TRBV15	-	-	TRBJ2-1	TGTGCCACCAGCAGAAATATACTAGGGGAGCAGTTCTTC	CATSRNILGEQFF
TRBV18	-	once	TRBJ2-4	TGTGCCAGCTCACCACGGCCAGGGGATGTAGACATTCAGTACTTC	CASSPRPGDVDIQYF
TRBV4-1	-	-	TRBJ1-5	TGCGCCAGCAGCCAGAGGGACGGAGGTAATCAGCCCCAGCATTTT	CASSQRDGGNQPQHF
TRBV29-1	-	-	TRBJ1-4	TGCTCTGGACAAAAGCCGGGTGTTGAAAAACTGTTTTTT	CSGQKPGVEKLFF
TRBV6-6	-	-	TRBJ2-7	TGTGCCAGCAGTAACCGGGACACTTACTCCTACGAGCAGTACTTC	CASSNRDTYSYEQYF
TRBV5-1	-	-	TRBJ1-2	TGCGCCAGCAGCGCCGTCTCGGGGGGCTCAGGCTACACCTTC	CASSAVSGGSGYTF
TRBV6-5	-	-	TRBJ1-5	TGTGCCAGCAGGCAGGGGAATCAGCCCCAGCATTTT	CASRQGNQPQHF
TRBV4-1	TRBD2	-	TRBJ2-5	TGCGCCAGCAGCCATCTAGCGGGGGGCGAGACCCAGTACTTC	CASSHLAGGETQYF
TRBV9	TRBD2	once	TRBJ2-1	TGTGCCAGCAGTGGACTAGCGGGGGTAGGTGATGAGCAGTTCTTC	CASSGLAGVGDEQFF
TRBV18	TRBD1	-	TRBJ2-7	TGTGCCAGCTCACTGTTGGGCCGCAGGGGGGAGCAGTACTTC	CASSLLGRRGEQYF
TRBV11-3	TRBD1	-	TRBJ1-2	TGTGCCAGCAGCTTAGATATATCGGGACAGGATAACTATGGCTACACCTTC	CASSLDISGQDNYGYTF
TRBV30	-	once	TRBJ2-2	TGTGCCTGGAGTGTACGAGGGAATTCGAACACCGGGGAGCTGTTTTTT	CAWSVRGNSNTGELFF
TRBV5-1	TRBD2	-	TRBJ2-3	TGCGCCAGCAGCCCGGGGGGGCTCGATACGCAGTATTTT	CASSPGGLDTQYF
TRBV5-1	-	-	TRBJ2-6	TGCGCCAGCAGCTTGTCTTCAGGTACCGCTGGAGCCAACGTCCTGACTTTC	CASSLSSGTAGANVLTF
TRBV25-1	TRBD2	-	TRBJ2-1	TGTGCCAGCAGGGGACTAGCGGGGGTTTTAGGGTACAATGAGCAGTTCTTC	CASRGLAGVLGYNEQFF
TRBV4-2	TRBD1	-	TRBJ1-5	TGTGCCAGCAGCCTCATGACAGGGGAAGTTGGCAATCAGCCCCAGCATTTT	CASSLMTGEVGNQPQHF
TRBV6-6	-	-	TRBJ1-6	TGTGCCAGCAGTTACATGGACACCTCTTCTACTTCACCCCTCCACTTT	CASSYMDTSSTSPLHF
TRBV2	TRBD1	-	TRBJ1-1	TGTGCCAGCAGTTTAACAGGGGGGACGGGGACGCGGACTGAAGCTTTCTTT	CASSLTGGTGTRTEAFF
TRBV7-9	-	-	TRBJ2-7	TGTGCCAGCAGCTGGGGGCTGGGTGGGGAGCAGTACTTC	CASSWGLGGEQYF
TRBV15	-	-	TRBJ2-7	TGTGCCACCAGCAGAGATGGGCAGGGCGAGCAGTACTTC	CATSRDGQGEQYF
TRBV6-1	-	-	TRBJ1-5	TGTGCCAGCAGTCCAAGGTGGGGAAACGAGCAGCCCCAGCATTTT	CASSPRWGNEQPQHF
TRBV13	-	-	TRBJ2-5	TGTGCCAGCAGCTTAACGAAGCAGGGTTTGGAGACCCAGTACTTC	CASSLTKQGLETQYF
TRBV11-3	-	-	TRBJ2-7	TGTGCCAGCAGCTTACAAGCCGTAGGGTCCTACGAGCAGTACTTC	CASSLQAVGSYEQYF
TRBV4-1	-	-	TRBJ1-5	TGCGCCAGCAGCCACGGAGGGAAGCAGCCCCAGCATTTT	CASSHGGKQPQHF
TRBV7-6	-	-	TRBJ2-2	TGTGCCAGCAGATCCGGGATCTATTCGAACACCGGGGAGCTGTTTTTT	CASRSGIYSNTGELFF
TRBV28	-	few	TRBJ1-6	TGTGCCAGCAGTCCGAGGGACGGGGGTAATTCACCCCTCCACTTT	CASSPRDGGNSPLHF